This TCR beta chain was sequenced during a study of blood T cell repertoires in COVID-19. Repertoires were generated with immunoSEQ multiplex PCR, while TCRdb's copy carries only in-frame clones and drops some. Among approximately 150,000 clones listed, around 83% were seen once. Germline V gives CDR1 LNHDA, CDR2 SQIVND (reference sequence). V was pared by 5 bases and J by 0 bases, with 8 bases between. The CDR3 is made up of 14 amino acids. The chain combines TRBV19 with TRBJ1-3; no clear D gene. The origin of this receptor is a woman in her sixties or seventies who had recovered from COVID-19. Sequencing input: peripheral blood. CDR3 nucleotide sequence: TGTGCCAGTAGTTGGAGAAGCTCTGGAAACACCATATATTTT. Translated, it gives CASSWRSSGNTIYF.